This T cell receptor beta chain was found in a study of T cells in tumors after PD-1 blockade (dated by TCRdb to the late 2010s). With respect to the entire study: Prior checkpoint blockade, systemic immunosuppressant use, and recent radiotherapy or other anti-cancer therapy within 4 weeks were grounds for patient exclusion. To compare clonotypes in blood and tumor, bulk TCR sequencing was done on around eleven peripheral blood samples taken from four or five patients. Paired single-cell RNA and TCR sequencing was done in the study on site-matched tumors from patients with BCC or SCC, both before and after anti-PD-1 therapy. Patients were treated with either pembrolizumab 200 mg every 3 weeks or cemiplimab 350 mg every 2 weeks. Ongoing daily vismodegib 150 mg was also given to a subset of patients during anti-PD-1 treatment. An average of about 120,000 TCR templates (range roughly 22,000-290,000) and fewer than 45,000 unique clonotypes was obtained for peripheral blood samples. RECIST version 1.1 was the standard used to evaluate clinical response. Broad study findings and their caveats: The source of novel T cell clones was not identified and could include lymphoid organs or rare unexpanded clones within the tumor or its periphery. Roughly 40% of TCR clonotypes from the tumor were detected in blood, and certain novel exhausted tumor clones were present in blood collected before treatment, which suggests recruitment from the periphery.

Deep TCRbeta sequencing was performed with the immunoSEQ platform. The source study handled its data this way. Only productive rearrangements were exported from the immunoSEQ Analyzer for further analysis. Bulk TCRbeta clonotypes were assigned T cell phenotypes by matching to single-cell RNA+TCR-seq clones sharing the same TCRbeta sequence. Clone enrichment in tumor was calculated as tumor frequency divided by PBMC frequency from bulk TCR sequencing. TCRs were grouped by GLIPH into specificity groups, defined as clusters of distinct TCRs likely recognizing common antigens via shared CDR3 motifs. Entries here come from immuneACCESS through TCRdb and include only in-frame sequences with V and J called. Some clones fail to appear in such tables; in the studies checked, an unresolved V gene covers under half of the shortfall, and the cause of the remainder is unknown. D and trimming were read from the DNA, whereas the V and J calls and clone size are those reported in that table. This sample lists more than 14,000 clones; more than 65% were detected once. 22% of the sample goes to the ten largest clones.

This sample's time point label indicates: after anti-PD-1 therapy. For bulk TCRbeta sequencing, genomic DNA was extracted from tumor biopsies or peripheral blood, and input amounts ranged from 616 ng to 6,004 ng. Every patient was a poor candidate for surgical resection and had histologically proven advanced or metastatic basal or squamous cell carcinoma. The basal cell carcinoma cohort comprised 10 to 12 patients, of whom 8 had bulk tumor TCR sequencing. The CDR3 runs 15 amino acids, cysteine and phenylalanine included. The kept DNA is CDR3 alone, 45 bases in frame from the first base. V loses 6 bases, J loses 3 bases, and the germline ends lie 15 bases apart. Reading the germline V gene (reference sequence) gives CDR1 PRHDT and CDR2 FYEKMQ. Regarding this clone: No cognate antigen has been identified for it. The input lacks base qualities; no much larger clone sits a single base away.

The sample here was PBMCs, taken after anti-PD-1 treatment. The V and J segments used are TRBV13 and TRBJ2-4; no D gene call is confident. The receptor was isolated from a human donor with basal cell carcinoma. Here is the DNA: TGTGCCAGCAGTCCCGGGCCGCCTAACAAAAACATTCAGTACTTC. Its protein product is CASSPGPPNKNIQYF.